A single sample gave rise to the 14 T cell receptor beta chains below, sequenced in a study of blood T cell repertoires in COVID-19. Assay used: immunoSEQ multiplex PCR; TCRdb lists only in-frame clones, some missing. The table has approximately 140,000 clones, around four fifths seen once. The sample taken for sequencing was peripheral blood. These receptors were taken from a man aged 35 to 55 with active or convalescent COVID-19.

J is TRBJ2-6 and V is TRBV5-5, with D possibly being TRBD1 (6 bases). The CDR3 runs to 18 residues. The V end lost 4 bases, the J end lost 2 bases, and 19 bases lay between the germline ends. CDR1 is SGHKS, CDR2 YYEKEE, per germline (reference sequence). The CDR3 protein is CASSQWGQRTPGANVLTF. In DNA form, the CDR3 reads TGTGCCAGCAGCCAATGGGGGCAACGGACCCCTGGGGCCAACGTCCTGACTTTC.

In its sample, this clone was seen once. The chain is built from TRBV18 and TRBJ2-5; TRBD1 matches at 11 bases. CDR1 is KGHSH and CDR2 is LQKENI in the germline V gene. The CDR3 extends over 14 amino acids. Trimming at V came to 3 bases and at J to 7 bases, leaving 4 bases not matched to a gene. The CDR3 nucleotides are TGTGCCAGCTCACCCGGACAGGGGGCGAGGACCCAGTACTTC. Protein product: CASSPGQGARTQYF.

The V gene is TRBV7-2, the J gene TRBJ2-1; D remains ambiguous. The ends were cut back, 1 base at V and 0 bases at J, with 7 bases in the middle. CDR1 is SGHTA, CDR2 FQGNSA, per germline. The CDR3 runs to 15 residues. This chain's CDR3 is CASSLGSSSYNEQFF. DNA of the CDR3: TGTGCCAGCAGCTTAGGGAGTAGCTCCTACAATGAGCAGTTCTTC.

The chain couples TRBV6-5 to TRBJ1-5, with 9 bases lining up with TRBD1. Germline V gene lookup returns CDR1 MNHEY and CDR2 SVGAGI. The CDR3 has 16 residues. V trimming: 2 bases; J trimming: 1 base; junction bases outside the gene matches: 3. This CDR3 reads CASSYPQGASNQPQHF. For the CDR3, the DNA is TGTGCCAGCAGTTACCCACAGGGGGCGAGCAATCAGCCCCAGCATTTT.

The gene calls are TRBV12-3 or TRBV12-4 and TRBJ1-1; 8 bases are a match to TRBD1. This CDR3 has 13 residues. J gave up 5 bases and V 6 bases, and 5 bases lay outside the gene matches. CDR3 in amino acids: CASRSTGGTEAFF. CDR3 nucleotides: TGTGCCAGCAGGTCAACAGGGGGGACTGAAGCTTTCTTT.

The V call is TRBV11-2, the J call TRBJ2-5, with D perhaps TRBD1 (6 bases). The CDR3 is 12 residues long. Trimming removed 6 bases from V and 2 bases from J, with 7 bases in between. Per germline, CDR1 SGHAT and CDR2 FQNNGV. CDR3 sequence reads: CASRQGQETQYF. The CDR3 nucleotides read TGTGCCAGCAGGCAGGGGCAAGAGACCCAGTACTTC.

The chain employs TRBV30 and TRBJ1-4; 7 nucleotides line up with TRBD1. After removal of 5 bases from V and 7 bases from J, the junction contained 10 bases not matched to a gene. This CDR3 spans 14 amino acids. Germline V gene sequence: CDR1 GTSNPN, CDR2 SVGIG (reference sequence). CDR3 nucleotides: TGTGCCTGGGCCGACACAGGGGTCGGTGAAAAACTGTTTTTT. Its translation is CAWADTGVGEKLFF.

CDR3 loop: CASSLDGGPLHF. The CDR3 DNA follows: TGTGCCAGCAGCCTGGACGGCGGCCCCCTCCACTTT. The chain uses TRBV5-6 and TRBJ1-6; D is unresolved. CDR1 and CDR2 from the germline V gene are SGHDT and YYEEEE. V was clipped by 4 bases and J by 13 bases, with 12 bases between them. The CDR3 is made up of 12 amino acids.

The rearrangement links TRBV7-6 to TRBJ2-1, with TRBD1 identical over 8 bases. CDR3 size: 15 residues. J lost 5 bases, V lost 5 bases, and 8 bases had no gene match. CDR1 is SGHVS, CDR2 FNYEAQ, per germline. Written as DNA, the CDR3 is TGTGCCAGCAGCACGCAGGGGGCGTTAAACAATGAGCAGTTCTTC. This sequence encodes CASSTQGALNNEQFF.

The chain carries TRBV5-1 and TRBJ2-2, with 8 bases fitting TRBD2. This CDR3 has 15 residues. Trimming took 2 bases from V and 5 from J; bases not matched to a gene: 5. Germline CDR1 is SGHRS and CDR2 is YFSETQ. The CDR3 loop reads CASSLTSGGTGELFF. CDR3 nucleotides: TGCGCCAGCAGCTTAACTAGCGGAGGGACCGGGGAGCTGTTTTTT.

The gene calls are TRBV12-5 and TRBJ1-1; TRBD1 matches at 7 bases. The CDR3 has 15 residues. The V gene end was trimmed by 7 bases and the J gene end by 1 base; junction bases not matched to a gene: 9. CDR1 LGHNT and CDR2 FRNRAP come from the germline V gene. CDR3 nucleotides: TGTGCTAGTGCCCTCAGCCGGGACAGGAACACTGAAGCTTTCTTT. It is translated as CASALSRDRNTEAFF.

V and J are TRBV6-1 and TRBJ2-3; 7 bases align to TRBD2. J was trimmed by 4 bases and V by 3 bases; bases with no gene match: 4. The CDR3 runs to 14 residues. Germline assignment: CDR1 MNHNS and CDR2 SASEGT. CDR3 nucleotides: TGTGCCAGCAGTGATCGAGCGGGGCCAGATACGCAGTATTTT. This encodes CASSDRAGPDTQYF.

The chain links TRBV30 to TRBJ2-7; possible D gene TRBD2, 6 bases. V gave up 4 bases and J gave up 0 bases, with 10 bases separating them. The CDR3 sequence is 13 residues long. Germline lookup yields CDR1 GTSNPN and CDR2 SVGIG (reference sequence). DNA of the CDR3: TGTGCCTGGACCCGGGACTTCTCCTACGAGCAGTACTTC. This translates into CAWTRDFSYEQYF.

This chain's CDR3 is CASSLEGAGRTEAFF. For the CDR3, the DNA is TGTGCCAGCAGCTTAGAGGGGGCCGGGCGGACTGAAGCTTTCTTT. The rearrangement uses TRBV7-3 and TRBJ1-1; 7 bases are a match to TRBD1. Germline V gene data show CDR1 as SGHTA and CDR2 as FQGTGA. The junction had 8 bases not matched to a gene; V was cut back by 2 bases and J by 5 bases. CDR3 size: 15 residues.